This is a list of T cell receptor beta chains from one sample in a study of Ad26.COV2.S vaccination and SARS-CoV-2 variants. Measured with immunoSEQ multiplex PCR; TCRdb has only the in-frame clones, and not every one. Among approximately 460,000 clones listed, roughly nine tenths were seen once. Source: peripheral blood, taken in a trial of Ad26.COV2.S vaccine versus placebo. These receptor sequences come from a person between 18 and 65 years old who received the Ad26.COV2.S COVID-19 vaccine or a placebo. The CDR3 runs from the conserved cysteine through the conserved F or W. The D gene is left open where the match is weak. For some rows the clone size is stated as once, few or many, or as a class when expanded; others skip it.

j_call	v_call	clone_size	d_call	cdr3_nt	cdr3_aa
TRBJ1-2	TRBV28	.	TRBD1	TGTGCCAGCAGTGGACAGGGGGGTAGAGGCTACACCTTC	CASSGQGGRGYTF
TRBJ2-2	TRBV12-5	.	.	TGTGCTAGTGGTCTCTCCGACAGACGATCGAACACCGGGGAGCTGTTTTTT	CASGLSDRRSNTGELFF
TRBJ1-6	TRBV4-2	.	.	TGTGCCAGCAGCCAAGTAAATCGCGGCTCCTATAATTCACCCCTCCACTTT	CASSQVNRGSYNSPLHF
TRBJ2-3	TRBV5-8	.	.	TGTGCCAGCAGCCAACGACAGGATTCTAGCACAGATACGCAGTATTTT	CASSQRQDSSTDTQYF
TRBJ2-3	TRBV20-1	once	.	TGCAGTGCTAGTAATGCGGGGGCCACAGATACGCAGTATTTT	CSASNAGATDTQYF
TRBJ1-2	TRBV12-5	few	.	TGTGCTAGTGGTTTGGTACTTAGTGGGGGCCCCAATGGCTACACCTTC	CASGLVLSGGPNGYTF
TRBJ1-5	TRBV4-1	.	.	TGCGCCAGCAGCCAAGTACCAGGGGGCAATCAGCCCCAGCATTTT	CASSQVPGGNQPQHF
TRBJ1-1	TRBV4-1	.	.	TGCGCCAGCAGCCCCGTGCGGGGGGGCGATGAAGCTTTCTTT	CASSPVRGGDEAFF
TRBJ1-4	TRBV6-5	.	.	TGTGCCAGCAGTTACTCGAACAGTAGAAATGAAAAACTGTTTTTT	CASSYSNSRNEKLFF
TRBJ1-5	TRBV9	.	.	TGTGCCAGCAGCCAAGACAGTCGCCTTAATCAGCCCCAGCATTTT	CASSQDSRLNQPQHF
TRBJ2-5	TRBV3-1/TRBV3-2	.	.	TGTGCCAGCAGCGATGGACAGTCCCCGTTGGAGACCCAGTACTTC	CASSDGQSPLETQYF
TRBJ2-7	TRBV28	.	TRBD1	TGTGCCAGCAGCCGGACAGGGGGCTCCTACGAGCAGTACTTC	CASSRTGGSYEQYF
TRBJ1-2	TRBV10-3	.	TRBD1	TGTGCCAGCTCCGGGACAGGAGCCGGCTACACCTTC	CASSGTGAGYTF
TRBJ1-1	TRBV7-2	.	TRBD1	TGTGCCACCCGGGGACAGGGGAACACTGAAGCTTTCTTT	CATRGQGNTEAFF
TRBJ1-1	TRBV19	.	TRBD1	TGTGCCAGTAGTATATTTAGGACAGGGGGCACTGAAGCTTTCTTT	CASSIFRTGGTEAFF
TRBJ2-3	TRBV2	.	.	TGTGCCAGCTTTGAGCTCGACAGATTAAGCACAGATACGCAGTATTTT	CASFELDRLSTDTQYF
TRBJ1-4	TRBV5-6	.	.	TGTGCCAGCAGCTTAATTATCGCCGGCCACGGGAGGGAAAAACTGTTTTTT	CASSLIIAGHGREKLFF
TRBJ1-4	TRBV30	.	.	TGTGCCTGGAGTATGGGGACTAATGAAAAACTGTTTTTT	CAWSMGTNEKLFF
TRBJ1-3	TRBV30	.	.	TGTGCCTGGAGGGGTCCAAGCTCTGGAAACACCATATATTTT	CAWRGPSSGNTIYF
TRBJ2-5	TRBV19	.	TRBD2	TGTGCCAGTAGTGCGGGACTAGCGGGCTTTTACCAAGAGACCCAGTACTTC	CASSAGLAGFYQETQYF
TRBJ1-2	TRBV18	once	.	TGTGCCAGCTCACCACCCGGGACTCTCTATGGCTACACCTTC	CASSPPGTLYGYTF
TRBJ1-5	TRBV20-1	.	.	TGCAGTGCTAGTTACAGGGATAATCAGCCCCAGCATTTT	CSASYRDNQPQHF
TRBJ2-7	TRBV28	.	.	TGTGCCAGCAGTTTAGCCAGGGATTTAGTCGAGCAGTACTTC	CASSLARDLVEQYF
TRBJ1-4	TRBV2	few	.	TGTGCCAGCAGTAGGACGGGATTTAATGAAAAACTGTTTTTT	CASSRTGFNEKLFF
TRBJ2-7	TRBV2	.	TRBD1	TGTGCCAGCACGGCGAGACAGGGACATAACTACGAGCAGTACTTC	CASTARQGHNYEQYF
TRBJ1-5	TRBV2	.	.	TGTGCCAGCAGTGATCGCCGTAAGACAGGTCAGCCCCAGCATTTT	CASSDRRKTGQPQHF
TRBJ1-5	TRBV30	.	TRBD1	TGTGCCTGGAGTACCGGGACAGGGGCCAATCAGCCCCAGCATTTT	CAWSTGTGANQPQHF
TRBJ2-7	TRBV7-9	.	.	TGTGCCAGCAGCCAAACTAATGACAGGAAACCCTCCTACGAGCAGTACTTC	CASSQTNDRKPSYEQYF
TRBJ2-7	TRBV28	.	.	TGTGCCAGCACGGACAGAAGCTACGAGCAGTACTTC	CASTDRSYEQYF
TRBJ2-3	TRBV7-2	once	TRBD2	TGTGCCAGCAGCTTAAGCCCTAGCGGGGGGGCAGATACGCAGTATTTT	CASSLSPSGGADTQYF
TRBJ2-2	TRBV7-7	.	.	TGTGCTAGCAGCCCAAGTACCGTGGGCCCGAACACCGGGGAGCTGTTTTTT	CASSPSTVGPNTGELFF
TRBJ1-4	TRBV5-8	.	.	TGTGCCAGCAGCGCCGGGGAGGGCTGGGCCTCCGAAAAACTGTTTTTT	CASSAGEGWASEKLFF
TRBJ2-7	TRBV6-5	.	TRBD1	TGTGCCAGCAGGCCGGGACAGGGTATCTACGAGCAGTACTTC	CASRPGQGIYEQYF
TRBJ1-1	TRBV28	.	.	TGTGCCAGCACCACGGGACAAACGAACACTGAAGCTTTCTTT	CASTTGQTNTEAFF
TRBJ1-1	TRBV6-1	.	.	TGTGCCAGCAGTGAAGTTGGACTGAACACTGAAGCTTTCTTT	CASSEVGLNTEAFF
TRBJ1-1	TRBV28	.	.	TGTGCCAGCAGTTTGCCATTCATGAACACTGAAGCTTTCTTT	CASSLPFMNTEAFF
TRBJ1-4	TRBV2	.	TRBD1	TGTGCCAGCAGGTCAGGGGGCGGCAATGAAAAACTGTTTTTT	CASRSGGGNEKLFF
TRBJ2-3	TRBV29-1	.	TRBD1	TGCAGCGTTGAGTCGACAGGGGGGGATACGCAGTATTTT	CSVESTGGDTQYF
TRBJ2-3	TRBV9	.	TRBD2	TGTGCCAGCAGCGTAGGGGCTAGCGGCCGATTCACAGATACGCAGTATTTT	CASSVGASGRFTDTQYF
TRBJ2-5	TRBV27	.	.	TGTGCCAGGCTAGGGGGGAGGGCGATCCCCGTCACTAGCGCGCTGACTCAAGAGACCCAGTACTTC	CARLGGRAIPVTSALTQETQYF
TRBJ2-1	TRBV3-1/TRBV3-2	.	.	TGTGCCAGCAGCCAAGATCTAGAGTCCTACAATGAGCAGTTCTTC	CASSQDLESYNEQFF
TRBJ2-1	TRBV7-9	few	TRBD2	TGTGCCAGCACCGACGGACTAGCGGACTACAATGAGCAGTTCTTC	CASTDGLADYNEQFF
TRBJ2-2	TRBV27	.	.	TGTGCCAGCTCCCTCGGGCAGAGGAACACCGGGGAGCTGTTTTTT	CASSLGQRNTGELFF
TRBJ2-7	TRBV9	.	.	TGTGCCAGCAGCCCGAGGTCTTGGACAGTAAGTAACGAGCAGTACTTC	CASSPRSWTVSNEQYF
TRBJ1-5	TRBV14	.	.	TGTGCCAGCAGCCTTCCCTTGGGCCCCGAAGGCCAGCCCCAGCATTTT	CASSLPLGPEGQPQHF
TRBJ1-1	TRBV28	.	.	TGTGCCAGCAGCATCCGCAGGGGAAACACTGAAGCTTTCTTT	CASSIRRGNTEAFF
TRBJ2-7	TRBV3-1/TRBV3-2	few	.	TGTGCCAGCAGCACCCCGGGACTGTCCGGCGAGCAGTACTTC	CASSTPGLSGEQYF
TRBJ2-5	TRBV5-1	.	.	TGCGCCAGCAGCCGAGAGTTTCAAGAGACCCAGTACTTC	CASSREFQETQYF
TRBJ1-5	TRBV19	.	.	TGTGCCAGTAGTCCGCGCATAATCAATCAGCCCCAGCATTTT	CASSPRIINQPQHF
TRBJ1-1	TRBV19	.	.	TGTGCCAGTAGTATTTATAGGGACACAGAAGCTTTCTTT	CASSIYRDTEAFF
TRBJ2-7	TRBV6-5	.	TRBD2	TGTGCCAGCACCGATAGCGGGTTGTCCTACGAGCAGTACTTC	CASTDSGLSYEQYF